These T cell receptor beta chains were read from a single sample in a study of cytomegalovirus exposure and HLA in healthy donors. Data came from immunoSEQ multiplex PCR; TCRdb stores just in-frame clones and leaves some out. Of about 140,000 clones in the sample, 55% to 80% were seen once. The sequenced sample was PBMCs. The receptors here all came from a human donor in good health. The CDR3 runs from the conserved cysteine through the conserved F or W. D genes are given only for firm matches. Size tells how often a clone was seen (once, few, many) or the class of an expanded clone, and some rows leave it out.

d_call,j_call,clone_size,v_call,cdr3_nt,cdr3_aa
NA,TRBJ2-2,NA,TRBV7-3,TGTGCCAGCAGCTTCTCGGAGGCCACCGGGGAGCTGTTTTTT,CASSFSEATGELFF
TRBD1,TRBJ1-4,NA,TRBV10-3,TGTGCCACCTCGGACAGGGGAAATGAAAAACTGTTTTTT,CATSDRGNEKLFF
TRBD1,TRBJ1-5,NA,TRBV29-1,TGCAGCGTCGGGACAGGGTACAATCAGCCCCAGCATTTT,CSVGTGYNQPQHF
NA,TRBJ1-2,NA,TRBV6-6,TGTGCCAGCAGTTACACCAGGACACCTAACTATGGCTACACCTTC,CASSYTRTPNYGYTF
NA,TRBJ2-5,NA,TRBV9,TGTGCCAGCAGCCCCCGACAGGACCAAGAGACCCAGTACTTC,CASSPRQDQETQYF
NA,TRBJ1-2,NA,TRBV9,TGTGCCAGCAGTCTACAGGGTCTACGTGGCTACACCTTC,CASSLQGLRGYTF
TRBD2,TRBJ2-7,NA,TRBV30,TGTGCCTGGAGTTCCGGGACTAGCAGAACCTACGAGCAGTACTTC,CAWSSGTSRTYEQYF
NA,TRBJ1-4,NA,TRBV18,TGTGCCAGCTCACGTACCGGGAGGGAAGATGAAAAACTGTTTTTT,CASSRTGREDEKLFF
NA,TRBJ1-2,NA,TRBV29-1,TGCAGCGTTGCGGACAGAACTAACTATGGCTACACCTTC,CSVADRTNYGYTF
NA,TRBJ1-4,NA,TRBV9,TGTGCCAGCAGCACAGACGGGGGAACTAATGAAAAACTGTTTTTT,CASSTDGGTNEKLFF
NA,TRBJ2-5,NA,TRBV10-3,TGTGCCATCAGCTGGGGAGACCAAGAGACCCAGTACTTC,CAISWGDQETQYF
TRBD2,TRBJ2-5,NA,TRBV28,TGTGCCAGCAGTCCTTACGGGCGGGGGGCCCCCGGGGAGACCCAGTACTTC,CASSPYGRGAPGETQYF
TRBD2,TRBJ2-1,NA,TRBV7-9,TGTGCCAGCAGCCCCCGGGGACTAGCGGGGGGGAATGAGCAGTTCTTC,CASSPRGLAGGNEQFF
NA,TRBJ2-2,NA,TRBV29-1,TGCAGCGTTGAAGGACGAGGCGGGGAGCTGTTTTTT,CSVEGRGGELFF
TRBD2,TRBJ2-7,NA,TRBV6-5,TGTGCCAGCAGGGGGACTACCGGCTCCTACGAGCAGTACTTC,CASRGTTGSYEQYF
TRBD2,TRBJ2-1,NA,TRBV27,TGTGCCAGCAGTTCCGGGACTAGCGGATACAATGAGCAGTTCTTC,CASSSGTSGYNEQFF
TRBD1,TRBJ2-1,NA,TRBV29-1,TGCAGCAGGACAGGGAACAATGAGCAGTTCTTC,CSRTGNNEQFF
TRBD1,TRBJ2-7,NA,TRBV2,TGTGCCAGCAGCGGGAACAGGGGGAACGAGCAGTACTTC,CASSGNRGNEQYF
NA,TRBJ1-2,few,TRBV27,TGTGCCAGCAGTGGGACATTAAACTATGGCTACACCTTC,CASSGTLNYGYTF
TRBD2,TRBJ2-7,NA,TRBV6-5,TGTGCCAGCAGTGGTCCTAGCGGGAGAGGGTACGAGCAGTACTTC,CASSGPSGRGYEQYF
NA,TRBJ2-7,NA,TRBV6-6,TGTGCCAGCTCCCAAGGGGGAGAGCAGTACTTC,CASSQGGEQYF
TRBD2,TRBJ2-1,few,TRBV19,TGTGCCAGTAGTATCCCCCTAGCGGGGAATGAGCAGTTCTTC,CASSIPLAGNEQFF
TRBD1,TRBJ2-7,NA,TRBV9,TGTGCCAGCAGCGTAGGGGACAGTCCAAGCTCCTACGAGCAGTACTTC,CASSVGDSPSSYEQYF
TRBD1,TRBJ1-4,once,TRBV5-1,TGCGCCAGCAGCCCCTGGGGGACAGGGGAGAAACTGTTTTTT,CASSPWGTGEKLFF
TRBD1,TRBJ2-3,NA,TRBV29-1,TGCAGCGTTGGTCCGGACAGGAGCACAGATACGCAGTATTTT,CSVGPDRSTDTQYF
TRBD2,TRBJ2-3,NA,TRBV11-2,TGTGCCAGCAGCTCAAGGACTAGCGGCACAGATACGCAGTATTTT,CASSSRTSGTDTQYF
TRBD2,TRBJ2-5,NA,TRBV6-5,TGTGCCAGCAGTTACTCGACCAGCGGGAGGGCCGGAACCCAGTACTTC,CASSYSTSGRAGTQYF
TRBD1,TRBJ2-7,NA,TRBV27,TGTGCCAGCAGTTTCAGGGGGTCCTACGAGCAGTACTTC,CASSFRGSYEQYF